The rows below give T cell receptor beta chains drawn from one sample of a study of a mutant IDH1 vaccine in newly diagnosed glioma. These receptors have no identified antigens. Clones were sequenced by immunoSEQ multiplex PCR, and TCRdb holds only the in-frame ones, with some missing. The table shows about 42,000 clones, with over 75% occurring only once. Source: PBMCs, taken from a glioma patient whose treatment included an IDH1 peptide vaccine. All receptors come from a man aged 40-49 years with glioma. Each CDR3 is given with its conserved first and last residue. D genes are given only for firm matches. Only part of the rows carry a size: once, few, many, or a class if the clone is expanded.

d_call clone_size j_call v_call cdr3_aa cdr3_nt
TRBD1 few TRBJ1-1 TRBV29-1 CSSRQGVISEAFF TGCAGCTCCAGACAGGGGGTTATATCTGAAGCTTTCTTT
TRBD1 . TRBJ1-2 TRBV18 CASSPSRDRDNYGYTF TGTGCCAGCTCACCAAGCCGGGACAGGGATAACTATGGCTACACCTTC
. . TRBJ2-1 TRBV7-7 CASSLTTASYNEQFF TGTGCTAGCAGCTTGACGACAGCCTCCTACAATGAGCAGTTCTTC
TRBD1 . TRBJ1-2 TRBV6-5 CASSSPDRGLYGYTF TGTGCCAGCAGTTCGCCAGACAGGGGGCTTTATGGCTACACCTTC
. . TRBJ2-7 TRBV7-9 CASSLAEYEQYF TGTGCCAGCAGCTTAGCCGAATACGAGCAGTACTTC
. . TRBJ1-1 TRBV7-9 CASSRQGDTEAFF TGTGCCAGCAGCCGACAAGGGGACACTGAAGCTTTCTTT
. . TRBJ2-7 TRBV4-2 CASSQASDVGYYEQYF TGTGCCAGCAGCCAAGCTTCGGACGTGGGATATTACGAGCAGTACTTC
TRBD2 . TRBJ2-7 TRBV7-9 CASSPRLAGVEQYF TGTGCCAGCAGCCCCCGACTAGCGGGAGTCGAGCAGTACTTC
. . TRBJ1-5 TRBV6-6 CASTGESNQPQHF TGTGCCAGCACCGGGGAAAGCAATCAGCCCCAGCATTTT
TRBD2 . TRBJ2-7 TRBV6-1 CASSKFASGEYEQYF TGTGCCAGCAGTAAATTTGCTAGCGGAGAGTACGAGCAGTACTTC
. . TRBJ1-3 TRBV4-1 CASSQDGAAGNTIYF TGCGCCAGCAGCCAAGATGGGGCAGCTGGAAACACCATATATTTT
. . TRBJ2-7 TRBV4-3 CASSQVSGASYEQYF TGCGCCAGCAGCCAAGTTTCGGGCGCCTCCTACGAGCAGTACTTC
. . TRBJ2-2 TRBV28 CATSPGGWTGELFF TGTGCCACTTCCCCAGGAGGATGGACCGGGGAGCTGTTTTTT
TRBD2 . TRBJ2-1 TRBV7-6 CASSLDPSGRSYNEQFF TGTGCCAGCAGCTTAGACCCCAGCGGGAGGTCCTACAATGAGCAGTTCTTC
. few TRBJ2-7 TRBV19 CASRNTRSSYEQYF TGTGCCAGCCGAAATACTAGGAGCTCCTACGAGCAGTACTTC
TRBD1 few TRBJ1-5 TRBV5-6 CASSHGQGVVQPQHF TGTGCCAGCAGCCACGGACAGGGAGTCGTCCAGCCCCAGCATTTT
. . TRBJ1-2 TRBV19 CASNLDRYYGYTF TGTGCCAGTAACCTGGACCGGTACTATGGCTACACCTTC